Sequencing of this T cell receptor (beta chain) was carried out in a study of regulatory T cells in long-lasting Graves disease. Whole-study context: It was over 5 years of antithyroid drugs, with positive TSH receptor antibodies, that meant persistent Graves' disease.

Time point specified: persistent/refractory GD, antithyroid drugs over 5 years with positive TRAb. PBMC RNA was the source of the TCR library. Graves' disease diagnoses followed American Thyroid Association guidelines. Combining iRepertoire HTBI primers with Arm-PCR of CDR3 regions, the authors built TCR beta libraries. TCRdb re-derived calls from the multiplex PCR reads in MiXCR, one entry per CDR3 protein. Of 450,000 or so distinct CDR3 sequences in the sample, 20% to 25% were seen once. This clonotype has ten or more counts. Its antigen is not known. Mismatch with germline at one junction end may stem from a read error. This CDR3 has 14 amino acids. Germline lookup yields CDR1 SGHRS and CDR2 YFSETQ. Study observations and caveats: The study found TRBV28, TRBJ1-2 and TRBJ2-5 favored in persistent disease. Exclusively peripheral blood, rather than thyroid tissue, was studied.

The rearrangement joins TRBV5-1 to TRBJ2-5; 7 bases map to TRBD1. Source: peripheral blood mononuclear cells (PBMCs), taken when the disease was refractory, from a patient treated with antithyroid drugs. This receptor was taken from a female donor with Graves disease. CDR3 in DNA: TGTGCCAGCAGCCTTCGGACAGGCCAAGAGACCCAGTACTTC. Its protein product is CASSLRTGQETQYF.